The 9 T cell receptor beta chains listed next were all sequenced from one sample in a study of T cells in Graves' hyperthyroidism and ophthalmopathy. Amplification yielded TCR beta CDR3 regions, with RNA transcripts as the source. A first-round RT-PCR of the TCR CDR3 used the HTBI primer set. Via MiXCR, TCRdb re-called the multiplex PCR reads, giving one row per CDR3 protein. The table has fewer than 550,000 distinct CDR3 sequences, roughly 14% seen once; the top ten hold roughly 13%. Specimen: blood. The receptors originated from a woman under 30 with Graves' hyperthyroidism.

The chain couples TRBV20-1 to TRBJ1-6, with a tentative D call TRBD1 (6 bases). Germline V gene sequence: CDR1 DFQATT, CDR2 SNEGSKA (reference sequence). The V end lost 0 bases, the J end lost 5 bases, and 8 bases lay between the germline ends. This CDR3 is 14 amino acids long. CDR3 loop: CSARDRTDNSPLHF. The CDR3 DNA follows: TGCAGTGCTAGAGATCGGACAGATAATTCACCCCTCCACTTT.

The sample holds many counts of this clonotype. The V call is TRBV5-1, the J call TRBJ2-3; TRBD2 is a possible D gene (5 bases). Trimming removed 2 bases from V and 6 bases from J, with 13 bases in between. The CDR3 covers 14 residues. Germline V gene data show CDR1 as SGHRS and CDR2 as YFSETQ. The CDR3 spells CASSFSVGVDTQYF. CDR3 bases: TGCGCCAGCAGCTTCTCTGTGGGAGTGGATACGCAGTATTTT.

V gene TRBV6-1 combines with J gene TRBJ2-2, with 10 bases identical to TRBD1. Germline values: CDR1 MNHNS, CDR2 SASEGT. The CDR3 is made up of 15 amino acids. Losses at the gene ends were 6 bases for V and 8 bases for J; bases not matched to a gene: 9. CDR3 in amino acids: CASRRRDRGSGELFF. For the CDR3, the DNA is TGTGCCAGCAGACGCCGGGACAGGGGATCTGGGGAGCTGTTTTTT.

This clonotype was observed many times. The genes are TRBV20-1 and TRBJ1-1; TRBD1 might be the D (5 bases). Per germline, CDR1 DFQATT and CDR2 SNEGSKA (reference sequence). V was trimmed by 3 bases and J by 3 bases, leaving 14 bases between them. The CDR3 is 14 residues long. The CDR3 loop reads CSASPPAGHTEAFF. CDR3 coding DNA: TGCAGTGCTAGCCCCCCGGCAGGGCACACTGAAGCTTTCTTT.

This clonotype appeared many times. The chain employs TRBV9 and TRBJ1-1; D call uncertain. Germline V gives CDR1 SGDLS, CDR2 YYNGEE. V lost 0 bases, J lost 6 bases, and 9 bases lay in between. The CDR3 sequence is 13 residues long. The CDR3 spells CASSVDSPSEAFF. CDR3 coding DNA: TGTGCCAGCAGCGTAGACAGCCCGTCTGAAGCTTTCTTT.

This clonotype was observed at least ten times. The chain couples TRBV28 to TRBJ2-5; D call uncertain. The germline V gene has CDR1 MDHEN and CDR2 SYDVKM. CDR3 size: 13 residues. Trimming took 3 bases from V and 9 from J, leaving 14 bases between them. CDR3 region: CASSLSDRVSQYF. The CDR3 coding sequence is TGTGCCAGCAGTTTGTCAGATCGGGTTTCCCAGTACTTC.

J is TRBJ2-7 and V is TRBV2; D is unresolved. CDR1 is SNHLY, CDR2 FYNNEI, per germline. The V gene lost 7 bases and the J gene lost 3 bases, with 7 bases spanning the gap. This CDR3 comprises 11 residues. CDR3 protein: CASKEVYEQYF. CDR3 in DNA: TGTGCCAGCAAAGAGGTCTACGAGCAGTACTTC.

This clonotype has a handful of counts. The V and J genes are TRBV10-3 and TRBJ2-1; 11 positions match TRBD2. V lost 4 bases, J lost 4 bases, and 6 bases stayed unmatched. Germline V gives CDR1 ENHRY, CDR2 SYGVKD. The CDR3 covers 16 residues. The CDR3 DNA follows: TGTGCCATCAGTGGCGGTGGGACTAGCGGTTACAATGAGCAGTTCTTC. Its protein is CAISGGGTSGYNEQFF.

V gene TRBV18 combines with J gene TRBJ2-1; 8 positions match TRBD2. CDR1 KGHSH and CDR2 LQKENI come from the germline V gene. The V and J ends lost 6 bases and 7 bases, in that order; junction bases with no gene match: 14. This CDR3 is built from 16 residues. This CDR3 is CASSFESGLALNEQFF. The CDR3 nucleotides read TGTGCCAGCTCTTTCGAATCAGGACTAGCTTTAAATGAGCAGTTCTTC.